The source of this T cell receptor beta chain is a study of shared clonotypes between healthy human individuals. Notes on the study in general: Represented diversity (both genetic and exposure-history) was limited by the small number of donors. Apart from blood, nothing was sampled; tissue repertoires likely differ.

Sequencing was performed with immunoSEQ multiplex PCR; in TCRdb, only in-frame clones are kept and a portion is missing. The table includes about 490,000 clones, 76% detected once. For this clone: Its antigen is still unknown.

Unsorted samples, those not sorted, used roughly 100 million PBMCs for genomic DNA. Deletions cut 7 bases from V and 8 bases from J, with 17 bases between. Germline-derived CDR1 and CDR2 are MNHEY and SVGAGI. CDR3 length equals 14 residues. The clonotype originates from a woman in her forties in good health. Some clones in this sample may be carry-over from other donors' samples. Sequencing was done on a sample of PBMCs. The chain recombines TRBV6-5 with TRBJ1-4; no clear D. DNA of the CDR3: TGTGCCAGCACCTCGAGGTTGAGTGGGGAAAAACTGTTTTTT. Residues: CASTSRLSGEKLFF.